The 28 T cell receptor beta chains given below trace back to one sample, sequenced in a study of radiotherapy plus CTLA-4 blockade in lung cancer. The data were produced by immunoSEQ multiplex PCR, yet TCRdb's version contains in-frame clones alone and is incomplete. This table holds roughly 62,000 clones, 60% to 80% found once. This specimen consisted of peripheral blood, obtained from a patient treated with radiotherapy plus ipilimumab. The receptors here all came from a human donor with non-small cell lung cancer who had a complete response to radiotherapy plus ipilimumab.

The chain has TRBV7-9 and TRBJ1-1, with a possible D match to TRBD1 (6 bases). The ends were cut back, 4 bases at V and 5 bases at J, with 17 bases in the middle. Per germline, CDR1 SEHNR and CDR2 FQNEAQ (reference sequence). This CDR3 has 15 amino acids. CDR3 nucleotide sequence: TGTGCCAGCAGCTGGGTAAAGGGGCAGGGGACTGAAGCTTTCTTT. It is translated as CASSWVKGQGTEAFF.

The V and J genes are TRBV6-6 and TRBJ1-5; a weak D match, TRBD1 (6 bases). CDR1 is MNHNY, CDR2 SVGAGI, per germline (reference sequence). V shed 8 bases and J shed 0 bases, with 11 bases lying between them. The CDR3 is made up of 14 amino acids. CDR3 loop: CASGDTYSNQPQHF. DNA of the CDR3: TGTGCCAGCGGGGACACATATAGCAATCAGCCCCAGCATTTT.

The gene calls are TRBV7-6 and TRBJ2-1; 13 positions agree with TRBD2. CDR3 length: 16 amino acids. V lost 3 bases, J lost 7 bases, and 6 bases stayed unmatched. The germline gives CDR1 SGHVS, CDR2 FNYEAQ. The chain's CDR3 is CASSFLGLAGANEQFF. CDR3 DNA: TGTGCCAGCAGCTTCCTAGGACTAGCGGGGGCTAATGAGCAGTTCTTC.

A single count supports this clone. The J gene is TRBJ1-4, the V gene TRBV4-1, with 8 bases that match TRBD1. The V and J ends lost 4 bases and 8 bases, in that order; junction bases with no gene match: 24. The CDR3 is made up of 20 amino acids. Germline V gene data show CDR1 as MGHRA and CDR2 as YSYEKL. The CDR3 spells CASSPQRRPGEWTGYEKLFF. The DNA of the CDR3 is TGCGCCAGCAGCCCTCAAAGGCGACCCGGTGAGTGGACAGGGTACGAAAAACTGTTTTTT.

The genes are TRBV5-5 and TRBJ2-7, with TRBD2 as a possible D gene (5 bases). In germline, CDR1 is SGHKS, CDR2 YYEKEE (reference sequence). V was shortened by 3 bases and J by 2 bases, with 12 bases between the two germline ends. CDR3 length equals 14 residues. The CDR3 reads CASSWSGTAYEQYF. In DNA, the CDR3 is TGTGCCAGCAGCTGGTCGGGAACAGCCTACGAGCAGTACTTC.

This chain uses TRBV25-1 with TRBJ1-2; the D is unclear. Germline loops: CDR1 MGHDK, CDR2 SYGVNS. V dropped 4 bases and J dropped 4 bases, with 13 bases sitting between them. CDR3 length: 14 residues. The DNA of the CDR3 is TGTGCCAGCAGTGGACCCACGGAGTTCTATGGCTACACCTTC. Translating gives CASSGPTEFYGYTF.

The chain joins TRBV29-1 to TRBJ1-1, with 9 bases lining up with TRBD1. Germline lookup yields CDR1 SQVTM and CDR2 ANQGSEA. J gave up 4 bases and V 7 bases, and 7 bases lay outside the gene matches. The CDR3 length is 13 residues. CDR3 region: CSGQQTGGTEAFF. The CDR3 DNA follows: TGCAGCGGCCAACAGACAGGGGGCACTGAAGCTTTCTTT.

This clone was counted between two and nine times. This rearrangement joins TRBV28 to TRBJ2-7, with 8 positions matching TRBD2. Germline lookup yields CDR1 MDHEN and CDR2 SYDVKM. The CDR3 contains 14 residues. Trimming at V came to 4 bases and at J to 6 bases, leaving 8 bases not matched to a gene. CDR3 loop: CASSSPYGRGEQYF. DNA of the CDR3: TGTGCCAGCAGTTCCCCCTACGGGAGGGGCGAGCAGTACTTC.

This chain uses TRBV19 with TRBJ2-1, with a possible D match to TRBD2 (5 bases). Germline CDR1 and CDR2: LNHDA and SQIVND (reference sequence). This CDR3 contains 15 residues. V was cut by 4 bases and J by 4 bases, with 14 bases left in between. CDR3 bases: TGTGCCAGTAGTACAAGAGGAGCGGAATACAATGAGCAGTTCTTC. It translates to CASSTRGAEYNEQFF.

The CDR3 is CASRGTNSGANVLTF. The CDR3 DNA reads TGTGCCAGCAGAGGGACAAACTCTGGGGCCAACGTCCTGACTTTC. V and J are TRBV2 and TRBJ2-6, with TRBD1 as a possible D gene (6 bases). Per germline, CDR1 SNHLY and CDR2 FYNNEI. CDR3 length equals 15 residues. Trimming shortened V by 6 bases and J by 0 bases, and 9 bases separated the two germline ends.

This clone was seen just once. The chain has TRBV20-1 and TRBJ1-2; D is undetermined. The germline V gene has CDR1 DFQATT and CDR2 SNEGSKA (reference sequence). The CDR3 totals 11 residues. Trimming removed 6 bases from V and 11 bases from J, with 16 bases in between. CDR3 loop: CSATDMATYTF. CDR3 nucleotides: TGCAGTGCCACAGATATGGCTACGTACACCTTC.

The chain is built from TRBV15 and TRBJ2-5, with 9 positions matching TRBD2. J was trimmed by 7 bases and V by 0 bases; bases with no gene match: 24. The CDR3 totals 21 residues. Germline V gene lookup returns CDR1 LNHNV and CDR2 YYDKDF (reference sequence). Here the CDR3 DNA reads TGTGCCACCAGCAGAGAGGCGGGGGGGCGAGAAGGGGACGGTCCGGCCCGGACCCAGTACTTC. This translates into CATSREAGGREGDGPARTQYF.

V is TRBV7-2 and J is TRBJ1-2; 10 bases are a match to TRBD1. The ends lost 1 base at V and 7 bases at J; junction bases unmatched: 12. CDR1 is SGHTA and CDR2 is FQGNSA in the germline V gene. The CDR3 consists of 17 residues. This CDR3 is CASSLVGGTGAPVGYTF. Written as DNA, the CDR3 is TGTGCCAGCAGCTTAGTAGGAGGGACAGGGGCACCGGTTGGCTACACCTTC.

This clone was counted once. The V gene is TRBV7-9, the J gene TRBJ2-5; 10 bases match TRBD2. V gave up 2 bases and J gave up 0 bases; unmatched junction bases: 3. CDR3 length: 16 residues. Germline V gives CDR1 SEHNR, CDR2 FQNEAQ (reference sequence). The CDR3 DNA sequence: TGTGCCAGCAGCTTAAGGACTAGCGGCTACCAAGAGACCCAGTACTTC. Its protein product is CASSLRTSGYQETQYF.

The chain is built from TRBV6-1 and TRBJ2-3, with 9 bases identical to TRBD2. The CDR3 is 14 residues long. Trimming cost V 2 bases and J 6 bases; bases outside gene matches: 3. Looked up from germline, CDR1 is MNHNS and CDR2 is SASEGT. CDR3 coding DNA: TGTGCCAGCAGTGAAAGCGGGAGGACCGATACGCAGTATTTT. Encoded protein: CASSESGRTDTQYF.

V usage is TRBV5-1 and J usage is TRBJ2-3, with D uncertain. There are 14 residues in the CDR3. Germline V lookup: CDR1 SGHRS, CDR2 YFSETQ. The V gene lost 2 bases and the J gene lost 0 bases, with 7 bases spanning the gap. The chain's CDR3 is CASSLFSSTDTQYF. The CDR3 DNA sequence: TGCGCCAGCAGCTTATTCTCGAGCACAGATACGCAGTATTTT. The full variable domain, completed using reference TRBV5-1 and TRBJ2-3, is KAGVTQTPRYLIKTRGQQVTLSCSPISGHRSVSWYQQTPGQGLQFLFEYFSETQRNKGNFPGRFSGRQFSNSRSEMNVSTLELGDSALYLCASSLFSSTDTQYFGPGTRLTVL.

The rearrangement uses TRBV9 and TRBJ2-3, with TRBD1 identical over 7 bases. From germline, CDR1 is SGDLS and CDR2 YYNGEE. The trim removed 0 bases at V and 1 base at J, leaving 5 bases unmatched. The CDR3 consists of 16 residues. CDR3 sequence reads: CASSVGLDRGTDTQYF. The CDR3 DNA reads TGTGCCAGCAGCGTAGGACTTGACAGGGGCACAGATACGCAGTATTTT.

The rearrangement uses TRBV4-2 and TRBJ2-7; 13 positions match TRBD2. Germline values: CDR1 LGHNA, CDR2 YNFKEQ. This CDR3 contains 15 residues. Trimming removed 2 bases from V and 7 bases from J; junction bases left unmatched: 5. This chain's CDR3 is CASSQPTSGRLEQYF. In DNA form, the CDR3 reads TGTGCCAGCAGCCAACCGACTAGCGGGAGGCTTGAGCAGTACTTC.

The V and J genes are TRBV7-9 and TRBJ1-4; D uncertain. The V and J ends lost 5 bases and 7 bases respectively, with 8 bases between them. The CDR3 totals 12 residues. The germline gives CDR1 SEHNR, CDR2 FQNEAQ (reference sequence). CDR3 sequence reads: CASSPDSEKLFF. DNA for the CDR3: TGTGCCAGCAGCCCTGACTCTGAAAAACTGTTTTTT.

This rearrangement joins TRBV19 to TRBJ2-7; no clear D. V lost 0 bases and J 0 bases, leaving 15 bases between the germline ends. CDR1 and CDR2 (germline): LNHDA, SQIVND (reference sequence). The CDR3 is 17 residues long. In DNA form, the CDR3 reads TGTGCCAGTAGTATAGATGGGCAGGCAACCTACTCCTACGAGCAGTACTTC. Protein product: CASSIDGQATYSYEQYF.

This chain connects TRBV4-3 to TRBJ1-4; possibly TRBD1 for D (5 bases). The germline CDR1 and CDR2 sequences are LGHNA and YSLEER. V dropped 0 bases and J dropped 8 bases, with 22 bases sitting between them. This CDR3 comprises 18 residues. The CDR3: CASSQDMPVSGVVEKLFF. The CDR3 DNA reads as TGCGCCAGCAGCCAAGACATGCCAGTGTCGGGGGTAGTCGAAAAACTGTTTTTT.

The chain joins TRBV5-1 to TRBJ2-6, with D possibly TRBD1 on 5 matching bases. Germline assignment: CDR1 SGHRS and CDR2 YFSETQ. V was clipped by 3 bases and J by 0 bases, with 16 bases between them. CDR3 length equals 18 residues. CDR3 in DNA: TGCGCCAGCAGCTACCGGACACCTGGGGCCTCTGGGGCCAACGTCCTGACTTTC. Protein sequence: CASSYRTPGASGANVLTF.

CDR3 sequence reads: CASSFLTGSTDEQYF. For the CDR3, the DNA is TGTGCCAGCAGCTTTCTGACCGGGAGCACCGACGAGCAGTACTTC. The V gene is TRBV7-9, the J gene TRBJ2-7, with a possible D match to TRBD2 (6 bases). The CDR3 length is 15 residues. V shed 3 bases and J shed 5 bases, with 17 bases lying between them. Per the germline V gene, CDR1 is SEHNR and CDR2 is FQNEAQ (reference sequence).

V gene TRBV7-2 combines with J gene TRBJ2-1; tentatively, D is TRBD1 (6 bases). This CDR3 region has 15 residues. V gave up 7 bases and J gave up 5 bases, with 18 bases separating them. CDR1 is SGHTA, CDR2 FQGNSA, per germline. DNA of the CDR3: TGTGCCAGCACCTCTTCGTGGACAGCCAACAATGAGCAGTTCTTC. Amino acids: CASTSSWTANNEQFF.

The J gene is TRBJ1-1, the V gene TRBV5-1; TRBD1 might be the D (6 bases). The V end was cut by 3 bases, the J end by 4 bases, with 13 bases between. The CDR3 has 14 amino acids. Germline V gene data show CDR1 as SGHRS and CDR2 as YFSETQ. The CDR3 reads CASSSLGGGTEAFF. The DNA for the CDR3 is TGCGCCAGCAGCTCGTTAGGGGGGGGCACTGAAGCTTTCTTT. The variable domain in full, with the rest retrieved from reference TRBV5-1 and TRBJ1-1, is KAGVTQTPRYLIKTRGQQVTLSCSPISGHRSVSWYQQTPGQGLQFLFEYFSETQRNKGNFPGRFSGRQFSNSRSEMNVSTLELGDSALYLCASSSLGGGTEAFFGQGTRLTVV.

The chain joins TRBV2 to TRBJ2-2, with D possibly TRBD1 on 5 matching bases. Germline lookup yields CDR1 SNHLY and CDR2 FYNNEI. The CDR3 totals 13 residues. V shed 6 bases and J shed 7 bases, with 12 bases lying between them. The CDR3 spells CASRGRVIGELFF. DNA for the CDR3: TGTGCCAGCAGGGGCAGGGTCATCGGGGAGCTGTTTTTT.

J is TRBJ2-2 and V is TRBV11-3, with D perhaps TRBD1 (6 bases). The germline gives CDR1 SGHNT, CDR2 YENEEA. Trimming cost V 5 bases and J 0 bases, with 13 bases left between them. This CDR3 is built from 16 residues. This CDR3 reads CASSQKQGTNTGELFF. The CDR3 nucleotides read TGTGCCAGCAGCCAAAAACAGGGAACGAACACCGGGGAGCTGTTTTTT. Full variable domain (rest looked up from reference TRBV11-3 and TRBJ2-2): EAGVVQSPRYKIIEKKQPVAFWCNPISGHNTLYWYLQNLGQGPELLIRYENEEAVDDSQLPKDRFSAERLKGVDSTLKIQPAELGDSAVYLCASSQKQGTNTGELFFGEGSRLTVL.

The chain has TRBV11-3 and TRBJ2-7; TRBD1 matches at 11 bases. The CDR3 extends over 19 amino acids. The V segment lost 11 bases and the J segment 2 bases; nucleotides outside the gene matches: 23. CDR1 and CDR2 (germline): SGHNT, YENEEA. The CDR3 protein is CARLAIERTPGQGAYEQYF. The DNA for the CDR3 is TGTGCCCGTTTGGCCATCGAACGGACTCCGGGACAGGGGGCCTACGAGCAGTACTTC.